Each of the 23 T cell receptor beta chains below was sequenced from the same sample in a study of response to subunit inactivated influenza vaccine. TCRdb called the RT-PCR reads again in MiXCR, with one record for every CDR3 protein. The sample lists over 750,000 distinct CDR3 sequences; around 20% were seen once. The material sequenced was PBMCs from blood, taken about 5 days after vaccination. The origin of the receptors is a man over 45 who received an inactivated influenza vaccine.

The chain employs TRBV3-1 and TRBJ2-5; 12 positions agree with TRBD2. CDR1 and CDR2 (germline): LGHDT, YNNKEL (reference sequence). This CDR3 comprises 16 residues. With V trimmed by 2 bases and J by 4 bases, 5 bases remained unmatched. The CDR3 loop is CASSQSTGLAGETQYF. The CDR3 DNA reads as TGTGCCAGCAGCCAATCGACGGGACTAGCGGGAGAGACCCAGTACTTC.

This clonotype was seen a few times. The chain carries TRBV24-1 and TRBJ2-7; tentatively, D is TRBD1 (5 bases). Trimming cost V 0 bases and J 5 bases, with 13 bases left between them. This CDR3 comprises 15 residues. Germline V gene lookup returns CDR1 KGHDR and CDR2 SFDVKD. DNA for the CDR3: TGTGCCACCAGTGATTTGCGGTCTGACAGTAACGAGCAGTACTTC. Protein: CATSDLRSDSNEQYF.

The rearrangement joins TRBV7-2 to TRBJ2-7; D unclear. From germline, CDR1 is SGHTA and CDR2 FQGNSA. V shed 0 bases and J shed 0 bases, with 9 bases lying between them. The CDR3 sequence is 15 residues long. The CDR3 DNA reads as TGTGCCAGCAGCTTAGCGCTTGGGTTCTCCTACGAGCAGTACTTC. Translation: CASSLALGFSYEQYF.

On this clonotype itself: Possible read error: a much larger clone is one base away. The CDR3 here is CASSGGAGTEFEQYF. DNA of the CDR3: TGCGCCAGCAGCGGGGGAGCCGGGACTGAGTTCGAGCAGTACTTC. The rearrangement uses TRBV5-1 and TRBJ2-7; perhaps TRBD2 as D (6 bases). The V end was cut by 4 bases, the J end by 6 bases, with 20 bases between. This CDR3 is built from 15 residues. Germline loops: CDR1 SGHRS, CDR2 YFSETQ.

There are a few counts of this clonotype. This chain links TRBV12-3 or TRBV12-4 with TRBJ2-5; 8 bases fit TRBD2. Trimming at V came to 5 bases and at J to 2 bases, leaving 1 base not matched to a gene. The CDR3 has 13 residues. The chain's CDR3 is CASSGTRQETQYF. CDR3 DNA: TGTGCCAGCAGTGGGACTAGGCAAGAGACCCAGTACTTC.

This clonotype was counted between two and nine times. J is TRBJ2-7 and V is TRBV28; 11 positions agree with TRBD2. Germline trimming cut 0 bases from V and 3 bases from J; bases unmatched to any gene: 22. CDR3 length equals 22 residues. Germline V gives CDR1 MDHEN, CDR2 SYDVKM. For the CDR3, the DNA is TGTGCCAGCAGTTTATGGGCTAGCGGGAGGTTTTCTCCGGTTCGTCGAAACTACGAGCAGTACTTC. Its protein product is CASSLWASGRFSPVRRNYEQYF.

Ten or more counts support this clonotype. The V and J genes are TRBV10-3 and TRBJ2-1; TRBD1 matches at 8 bases. This CDR3 region has 13 residues. Germline values: CDR1 ENHRY, CDR2 SYGVKD. The ends lost 7 bases at V and 9 bases at J; junction bases unmatched: 8. The CDR3, as DNA: TGTGCCATCAAGGACAGGGAATATGTTGAGCAGTTCTTC. It specifies CAIKDREYVEQFF.

This clonotype was counted many times. The V call is TRBV7-2, the J call TRBJ2-5; 7 nucleotides agree with TRBD1. The germline CDR1 and CDR2 sequences are SGHTA and FQGNSA. Trimming took 0 bases from V and 3 from J; bases not matched to a gene: 4. The length of the CDR3 is 15 residues. The DNA of the CDR3 is TGTGCCAGCAGCTTAGCGTCGGGACAGAAAGAGACCCAGTACTTC. Translation gives CASSLASGQKETQYF.

This sequence joins TRBV6-2 or TRBV6-3 and TRBJ2-1; weak D call: TRBD2 (6 bases). This CDR3 is 12 amino acids long. The V gene's germline CDR1 is MNHEY and CDR2 SVGEGT. Trimming pared 4 bases from V and 10 bases from J, leaving 11 bases between. The CDR3 spells CASSLGLREQFF. The CDR3, as DNA: TGTGCCAGCAGTTTGGGACTGAGGGAGCAGTTCTTC.

V and J are TRBV19 and TRBJ2-2, with 8 bases matching TRBD1. There are 15 residues in the CDR3. The V segment lost 5 bases and the J segment 2 bases; nucleotides outside the gene matches: 4. Looked up from germline, CDR1 is LNHDA and CDR2 is SQIVND (reference sequence). In nucleotides, the CDR3 is TGTGCCAGTAGTGAGGGACAGGTTAACACCGGGGAGCTGTTTTTT. Encoded protein: CASSEGQVNTGELFF.

The chain couples TRBV28 to TRBJ1-6; 11 nucleotides line up with TRBD1. The CDR3 runs 21 residues. Germline lookup yields CDR1 MDHEN and CDR2 SYDVKM. Unmatched junction bases numbered 15, after V lost 5 bases and J lost 0 bases. The CDR3 protein is CASSGPGQGDEYYSYNSPLHF. The DNA of the CDR3 is TGTGCCAGCAGTGGCCCGGGACAGGGGGACGAATACTACTCCTATAATTCACCCCTCCACTTT.

The count of this clonotype is one. The V call is TRBV6-2 or TRBV6-3, the J call TRBJ2-2; D is ambiguous. CDR1 and CDR2 from the germline V gene are MNHEY and SVGEGT. The CDR3 is 19 amino acids. Deletions cut 5 bases from V and 0 bases from J, with 22 bases between. In DNA form, the CDR3 reads TGTGCCAGCAGTCCCCCCCTGCCTTTGAGACGGACGAACACCGGGGAGCTGTTTTTT. This encodes CASSPPLPLRRTNTGELFF.

This clonotype was detected ten times or more. The gene calls are TRBV20-1 and TRBJ2-3; D gene unclear. Germline V gene lookup returns CDR1 DFQATT and CDR2 SNEGSKA (reference sequence). The CDR3 is made up of 14 amino acids. Trimming stripped 7 bases from V and 0 bases from J, with 14 bases between. DNA of the CDR3: TGCAGTGTGGTTGGGCAGAAAAGCACAGATACGCAGTATTTT. It encodes CSVVGQKSTDTQYF.

This clonotype was found a few times. The chain combines TRBV5-6 with TRBJ2-5, with TRBD2 matching over 9 bases. CDR1 is SGHDT and CDR2 is YYEEEE in the germline V gene. Trimming cost V 5 bases and J 1 base; bases outside gene matches: 3. The CDR3 has 14 residues. CDR3 in amino acids: CASRVAGAQETQYF. The CDR3 coding sequence is TGTGCCAGCAGGGTAGCGGGGGCCCAAGAGACCCAGTACTTC.

This clonotype was counted only a few times. The chain joins TRBV7-8 to TRBJ1-1; 9 bases match TRBD1. CDR1 and CDR2 from the germline V gene are SGHVS and FQNEAQ. The CDR3 sequence is 20 residues long. V was pared by 2 bases and J by 0 bases, with 16 bases of the junction left unmatched. Written as DNA, the CDR3 is TGTGCCAGCAGCTTATCGAGGACAGGGGTCAGGGGCGGTATGAACACTGAAGCTTTCTTT. It encodes CASSLSRTGVRGGMNTEAFF.

The rearrangement links TRBV6-5 to TRBJ2-5, with TRBD2 matching 7 bases. CDR3 length: 14 residues. The V gene's germline CDR1 is MNHEY and CDR2 SVGAGI. The V gene end was trimmed by 0 bases and the J gene end by 4 bases; junction bases not matched to a gene: 2. This chain's CDR3 is CASSYSSGGETQYF. DNA for the CDR3: TGTGCCAGCAGTTACTCTTCGGGGGGAGAGACCCAGTACTTC.

This clonotype came up a few times. The gene calls are TRBV5-4 and TRBJ2-1, with 11 nucleotides matching TRBD2. There are 15 residues in the CDR3. V shed 4 bases and J 7 bases; nucleotides not matched to a gene: 7. The germline gives CDR1 SGHNT, CDR2 YYREEE (reference sequence). The CDR3 protein is CASSTTSGIPNEQFF. CDR3 nucleotides: TGTGCCAGCAGCACGACTAGCGGGATCCCTAATGAGCAGTTCTTC.

The count of this clonotype is one. The chain combines TRBV5-1 with TRBJ2-7; TRBD2 might be the D (6 bases). V was pared by 0 bases and J by 3 bases, with 10 bases between. CDR1 is SGHRS and CDR2 is YFSETQ in the germline V gene. This CDR3 has 14 residues. CDR3 loop: CASSLVGEVYEQYF. In DNA, the CDR3 is TGCGCCAGCAGCTTGGTGGGGGAGGTCTACGAGCAGTACTTC.

The gene calls are TRBV7-6 and TRBJ1-4, with 9 bases aligning to TRBD1. This CDR3 comprises 13 residues. In germline, CDR1 is SGHVS, CDR2 FNYEAQ. V lost 6 bases and J lost 8; bases outside the gene matches: 4. In DNA form, the CDR3 reads TGTGCCAGCAGTAGGGACAGGGCCGAAAAACTGTTTTTT. Its translation: CASSRDRAEKLFF.

This chain joins TRBV20-1 and TRBJ2-3; 11 nucleotides agree with TRBD2. J gave up 2 bases and V 2 bases, and 3 bases lay outside the gene matches. Germline V lookup: CDR1 DFQATT, CDR2 SNEGSKA (reference sequence). This CDR3 has 15 amino acids. CDR3 amino acids: CSARRLAGPTDTQYF. The CDR3, as DNA: TGCAGTGCTAGACGACTAGCGGGACCCACAGATACGCAGTATTTT.

This chain links TRBV3-1 with TRBJ2-5; possibly TRBD2 for D (5 bases). The CDR3 is made up of 14 amino acids. CDR1 is LGHDT and CDR2 is YNNKEL in the germline V gene (reference sequence). V was pared by 4 bases and J by 1 base, with 10 bases between. The CDR3 DNA is TGTGCCAGCAGCCCGGACTTTTCCCAAGAGACCCAGTACTTC. Protein product: CASSPDFSQETQYF.

The chain uses TRBV24-1 and TRBJ2-3, with D possibly being TRBD1 or TRBD2 (6 bases each). V was cut by 3 bases and J by 6 bases, with 21 bases left in between. Per germline, CDR1 KGHDR and CDR2 SFDVKD. This CDR3 contains 17 residues. The CDR3 DNA is TGTGCCACCAGTGATAGCCTGGGGGGCAGGACGGGTGATACGCAGTATTTT. Translating it yields CATSDSLGGRTGDTQYF.

The chain uses TRBV7-2 and TRBJ2-1, with TRBD1 matching over 7 bases. The CDR3 spans 15 residues. CDR1 and CDR2 from the germline V gene are SGHTA and FQGNSA. Trimming took 4 bases from V and 11 from J; bases not matched to a gene: 14. The CDR3 bases are TGTGCCAGCAGCTCTGCCGGGACAGATACCCTGAAGCAGTTCTTC. It codes for CASSSAGTDTLKQFF.